These 15 T cell receptor beta chains originate from one sample sequenced in a study of Tregs in tolerant kidney transplant recipients. Some clones are missing from TCRdb's copy, which holds only in-frame ones; the method was immunoSEQ multiplex PCR. The sample has about 120,000 clones, approximately 90% seen once. Source material: CD4+ T cells from blood. These receptors all stem from a human donor in good health.

The chain uses TRBV6-5 and TRBJ2-7; no definite D call. The germline CDR1 and CDR2 sequences are MNHEY and SVGAGI. The CDR3 is 15 residues long. V was trimmed by 6 bases and J by 2 bases, leaving 17 bases between them. The DNA for the CDR3 is TGTGCCAGCAGACCCCGCGGTGGGCCTACCTACGAGCAGTACTTC. Protein sequence: CASRPRGGPTYEQYF.

The V and J genes are TRBV5-1 and TRBJ2-5; D is possibly TRBD2 (6 bases). Trimming removed 4 bases at V and 4 bases at J, with 11 bases between. This CDR3 spans 13 amino acids. In germline, CDR1 is SGHRS, CDR2 YFSETQ. The CDR3 spells CASSPGEAETQYF. The DNA of the CDR3 is TGCGCCAGCAGCCCTGGGGAGGCAGAGACCCAGTACTTC.

This clone was seen at least ten times. The chain links TRBV18 to TRBJ2-1; D gene uncertain. Trimming took off 8 bases at V and 3 bases at J, with 11 bases between the two ends. The length of the CDR3 is 13 residues. CDR1 and CDR2 from the germline V gene are KGHSH and LQKENI. Here the CDR3 DNA reads TGTGCCAGCCTCGAGACTGGCTACAATGAGCAGTTCTTC. Translation: CASLETGYNEQFF.

The chain recombines TRBV5-6 with TRBJ1-5; D is unresolved. V was pared by 5 bases and J by 7 bases, with 16 bases between. Looked up from germline, CDR1 is SGHDT and CDR2 is YYEEEE. The CDR3 contains 14 residues. CDR3 nucleotide sequence: TGTGCCAGCAGTAAAAGGGATATGGGACAGCCCCAGCATTTT. Translated, it gives CASSKRDMGQPQHF.

This chain joins TRBV10-3 and TRBJ2-7, with D uncertain. Trimming shortened V by 6 bases and J by 3 bases, and 6 bases separated the two germline ends. Germline CDR1 is ENHRY and CDR2 is SYGVKD. The CDR3 consists of 11 residues. In DNA form, the CDR3 reads TGTGCCATCAGGGAGAACTACGAGCAGTACTTC. Translated, it gives CAIRENYEQYF.

This clone was observed a single time. The chain is built from TRBV15 and TRBJ2-5; 10 positions match TRBD2. Looked up from germline, CDR1 is LNHNV and CDR2 is YYDKDF (reference sequence). The CDR3 has 15 amino acids. V trimming: 5 bases; J trimming: 4 bases; junction bases outside the gene matches: 7. The CDR3 loop is CATSPGASGRETQYF. The CDR3 nucleotides are TGTGCCACCAGCCCTGGTGCTAGCGGGAGAGAGACCCAGTACTTC.

The genes are TRBV4-1 and TRBJ1-1, with TRBD1 as a possible D gene (6 bases). The CDR3 length is 18 residues. Germline CDR1 and CDR2: MGHRA and YSYEKL. V dropped 0 bases and J dropped 6 bases, with 23 bases sitting between them. The CDR3 protein is CASSQDWGGGQRRAEAFF. The CDR3 nucleotides read TGCGCCAGCAGCCAAGATTGGGGAGGAGGACAGAGGAGAGCTGAAGCTTTCTTT.

This rearrangement joins TRBV2 to TRBJ1-1; D not resolved. V lost 8 bases and J 10 bases, leaving 14 bases between the germline ends. The CDR3 runs to 11 residues. In germline, CDR1 is SNHLY, CDR2 FYNNEI. CDR3 in amino acids: CASGLEGSAFF. As DNA, the CDR3 is TGTGCCAGCGGCCTCGAAGGGTCAGCTTTCTTT.

The chain recombines TRBV4-1 with TRBJ2-2; 9 bases are a match to TRBD1. Germline CDR1 is MGHRA and CDR2 is YSYEKL. CDR3 length: 16 amino acids. The junction had 4 bases not matched to a gene; V was cut back by 2 bases and J by 3 bases. Written as DNA, the CDR3 is TGCGCCAGCAGCCAACCCGGGACAGGGTACACCGGGGAGCTGTTTTTT. It yields the protein CASSQPGTGYTGELFF.

The gene calls are TRBV11-2 and TRBJ2-2; D uncertain. Trimming stripped 0 bases from V and 1 base from J, with 3 bases between. The germline V gene has CDR1 SGHAT and CDR2 FQNNGV. CDR3 size: 14 residues. The CDR3 nucleotides are TGTGCCAGCAGCTTAGACAGGAACACCGGGGAGCTGTTTTTT. It translates to CASSLDRNTGELFF.

The chain couples TRBV7-8 to TRBJ2-7; 7 positions agree with TRBD1. Germline V lookup: CDR1 SGHVS, CDR2 FQNEAQ. CDR3 length: 17 residues. Trimming removed 4 bases from V and 3 bases from J; junction bases left unmatched: 15. CDR3 region: CASSSLTGTVVDYEQYF. CDR3 nucleotide sequence: TGTGCCAGCAGCTCACTAACCGGGACAGTGGTAGACTACGAGCAGTACTTC.

The chain employs TRBV11-2 and TRBJ1-2; D not resolved. The CDR3 has 15 amino acids. Between the trimmed V and J ends, which lost 4 bases and 2 bases, there was a span of 14 bases. Germline assignment: CDR1 SGHAT and CDR2 FQNNGV. CDR3 sequence reads: CASSYRAAPNYGYTF. CDR3 DNA sequence: TGTGCCAGCAGCTACCGGGCCGCTCCAAACTATGGCTACACCTTC.

The chain carries TRBV13 and TRBJ1-1; the D is unclear. Trimming stripped 6 bases from V and 9 bases from J, with 17 bases between. Germline V gene data show CDR1 as PRHDT and CDR2 as FYEKMQ (reference sequence). The CDR3 has 13 residues. CDR3 DNA sequence: TGTGCCAGCAGTCCCGGGCGGCTACAGCAAGCTTTCTTT. This codes for CASSPGRLQQAFF. The full variable domain, in which reference TRBV13 and TRBJ1-1 provide the parts outside the CDR3, is AAGVIQSPRHLIKEKRETATLKCYPIPRHDTVYWYQQGPGQDPQFLISFYEKMQSDKGSIPDRFSAQQFSDYHSELNMSSLELGDSALYFCASSPGRLQQAFFGQGTRLTVV.

V usage is TRBV7-2 and J usage is TRBJ1-1; D call uncertain. V gave up 6 bases and J gave up 1 base, with 6 bases separating them. The CDR3 loop spans 12 amino acids. The germline CDR1 and CDR2 sequences are SGHTA and FQGNSA. The CDR3 spells CASSKKNTEAFF. CDR3 sequence (DNA): TGTGCCAGCAGTAAGAAGAACACTGAAGCTTTCTTT.

The chain is built from TRBV7-8 and TRBJ1-2, with D possibly TRBD1 on 5 matching bases. CDR1 and CDR2 from the germline V gene are SGHVS and FQNEAQ. Trimming shortened V by 0 bases and J by 4 bases, and 12 bases separated the two germline ends. This CDR3 spans 15 amino acids. The CDR3 sequence: CASSLARLGTYGYTF. Here the CDR3 DNA reads TGTGCCAGCAGCTTAGCCCGTTTGGGGACCTATGGCTACACCTTC.